Listed here are 4 T cell receptor beta chains from one sample, sequenced in a study of blood T cell repertoires in COVID-19. Assay used: immunoSEQ multiplex PCR; TCRdb lists only in-frame clones, some missing. The sample lists about 190,000 clones, 70% to 90% occurring once. The specimen was peripheral blood. These receptors originate from a man between 65 and 85 years old with active or convalescent COVID-19.

The chain employs TRBV2 and TRBJ1-2, with D perhaps matching TRBD1 (6 bases). Germline lookup yields CDR1 SNHLY and CDR2 FYNNEI. V was clipped by 3 bases and J by 5 bases, with 13 bases between them. The CDR3 extends over 14 amino acids. The CDR3 region is CASSEVQGYYGYTF. CDR3 sequence (DNA): TGTGCCAGCAGTGAGGTACAGGGATATTATGGCTACACCTTC.

The V and J genes are TRBV5-1 and TRBJ1-3; weak D call: TRBD1 (5 bases). Trimming stripped 0 bases from V and 3 bases from J, with 10 bases between. Germline CDR1 SGHRS, CDR2 YFSETQ. The CDR3 has 15 residues. The CDR3 nucleotides are TGCGCCAGCAGCTTGGGTCCAGGGAATGGAAACACCATATATTTT. Its protein product is CASSLGPGNGNTIYF.

V and J are TRBV6-5 and TRBJ2-7; 10 bases match TRBD1. Germline V lookup: CDR1 MNHEY, CDR2 SVGAGI. The CDR3 spans 13 residues. V gave up 7 bases and J gave up 4 bases; unmatched junction bases: 4. CDR3 protein: CASKAGQGYEQYF. The DNA of the CDR3 is TGTGCCAGCAAAGCGGGACAGGGGTACGAGCAGTACTTC.

The J gene is TRBJ2-2, the V gene TRBV28; D is unresolved. From germline, CDR1 is MDHEN and CDR2 SYDVKM. The V end was cut by 2 bases, the J end by 3 bases, with 10 bases between. The CDR3 loop spans 15 amino acids. The CDR3 bases are TGTGCCAGCAGTTTAGTAGTCGGGTACACCGGGGAGCTGTTTTTT. It yields the protein CASSLVVGYTGELFF.